This is a list of T cell receptor beta chains from one sample in a study of T cell repertoires in cytomegalovirus infection. TCRdb reprocessed the reads with MiXCR, giving one entry per CDR3 protein. Of about 450,000 distinct CDR3 sequences in the sample, roughly a third were seen once. Input material: PBMCs. The receptors come from a human donor in good health (CMV status not recorded). Some clones in this sample may be carry-over from other donors' samples. The CDR3 runs from the conserved cysteine through the conserved F or W.

cdr3_length v_call cdr3_aa
14 TRBV5-1 CASSADRDRTEAFF
12 TRBV6-2/TRBV6-3 CTSSYGGNEQFF
20 TRBV29-1 CSVGGTSGGPDSSSYNEQFF
13 TRBV12-3/TRBV12-4 CASNGEISTEAFF
16 TRBV5-4 CASSRVPVTGGYEQFF
16 TRBV7-2 CASSLDSAGSTGELFF
13 TRBV7-3 CASRPPQAREQYF
17 TRBV11-2 CASSLGDFGVMGTEAFF
14 TRBV7-6 CASSVYPTGGELFF
11 TRBV12-3/TRBV12-4 CATGGPGELFF
10 TRBV27 CASSWPEQFF
19 TRBV7-2 CASSIRRLAVGRGQETQYF
13 TRBV7-9 CASTRDRIYGYTF
14 TRBV23-1 CASRPDREAGELFF
15 TRBV19 CASRATGQGNQPQHF
18 TRBV7-8 CASSRASGVLSSTDTQYF
12 TRBV24-1 CATRGTLGEQYF
12 TRBV7-6 CASSSQGGEAFF
14 TRBV6-2/TRBV6-3 CASSYSGQHNEQFF
11 TRBV15 CATSNLEPQHF
15 TRBV7-9 CASSLLAGITVDQYF
13 TRBV7-2 CASSSLKDWEQYF
13 TRBV7-9 CASSLGGLAEQFF
14 TRBV5-5 CASSLQAPTYEQYF
16 TRBV19 CASSIFRSSAYNEQFF
15 TRBV5-1 CASSLKGPGVSEQFF
15 TRBV6-5 CASSFSGQSNTEAFF
16 TRBV7-8 CASSLGGIVSGNTIYF
15 TRBV20-1 CSARETDRVGGEQYF
14 TRBV7-9 CASSKSGLNTEAFF
16 TRBV10-2 CASSESWGPANEKLFF
13 TRBV7-2 CASSLASTDEQYF
12 TRBV20-1 CSARDPVSPLHF
16 TRBV7-6 CASSLGQSVPLGELFF
14 TRBV12-3/TRBV12-4 CASSSGSGANVLTF
14 TRBV28 CASSLMDLTGGYTF
14 TRBV4-3 CASSQVATDYEQYF
14 TRBV12-3/TRBV12-4 CASSLRLGAYEQYF
15 TRBV9 CASSVTAGSADTQYF
15 TRBV29-1 CSAYSVTDWNYGYTF
15 TRBV19 CASSIASLGNQPQHF
15 TRBV19 CASSMVGSSNQPQHF
16 TRBV11-2 CASSLDGLGGTDTQCF
14 TRBV14 CASSQDSRVGGYTF
18 TRBV7-2 CASSVGLAGVRSYNEQFF
11 TRBV20-1 CSATNSNEQFF
15 TRBV19 CASTSLSQANTEAFF
16 TRBV7-9 CASSLVSGGNPYEQYF
16 TRBV2 CASSGTPRGGANEQFF
13 TRBV7-6 CASSLGPSTEAFF
14 TRBV12-3/TRBV12-4 CASSIGTYAGELFF
18 TRBV7-8 CASSLSAGPNSGANVLTF
14 TRBV12-3/TRBV12-4 CASSSGQGGQPQHF
15 TRBV6-6 CASSDQTGTNEKLFF
15 TRBV2 CASTRTPSKVSPLHF
15 TRBV11-2 CASSPPPSGAETQYF
13 TRBV7-2 CASSLAGKTEAFF